The 22 T cell receptor beta chains listed next were all sequenced from one sample in a study of molecular identifiers for immune sequencing clone quantification. TCRdb re-called the PCR reads with MiXCR, one entry per CDR3 protein. The sample shows some 650,000 distinct CDR3 sequences, about 20% of them seen only once. Input material: naive CD8+ T cells from blood, with Jurkat cell RNA spiked in. The subset was: FACS-sorted CD8+CD4-CCR7+CD45RA+ naive T cells. These receptors all stem from a human donor in good health. Some libraries in this study had Jurkat cell RNA spiked in.

This clonotype was detected ten times or more. The chain is built from TRBV6-2 or TRBV6-3 and TRBJ1-4, with D possibly being TRBD1 (6 bases). Trimming shortened V by 4 bases and J by 4 bases, and 16 bases separated the two germline ends. Per germline, CDR1 MNHEY and CDR2 SVGEGT. The CDR3 is 16 amino acids. DNA for the CDR3: TGTGCCAGCAGTTCCGCCCGGCAGGGGCTTAATGAAAAACTGTTTTTT. Its translation is CASSSARQGLNEKLFF.

The chain has TRBV27 and TRBJ2-2; 11 positions agree with TRBD1. V was clipped by 8 bases and J by 6 bases; unmatched bases: 8. The V gene's germline CDR1 is MNHEY and CDR2 SMNVEV (reference sequence). This CDR3 comprises 15 residues. The DNA for the CDR3 is TGTGCCAGCCATGGACAGGGGGCGCATCCCGGGGAGCTGTTTTTT. Protein product: CASHGQGAHPGELFF.

This clonotype was recorded at least ten times. The chain links TRBV11-3 to TRBJ2-3; TRBD2 might be the D (6 bases). CDR3 length: 15 amino acids. Germline assignment: CDR1 SGHNT and CDR2 YENEEA. The germline V and J ends were trimmed by 0 bases and 2 bases, with 9 bases remaining between them. Written as DNA, the CDR3 is TGTGCCAGCAGCTTAGACGGCGGGAACACAGATACGCAGTATTTT. As protein: CASSLDGGNTDTQYF.

This clonotype occurred many times. The chain couples TRBV7-9 to TRBJ1-1; D is uncertain. Germline V lookup: CDR1 SEHNR, CDR2 FQNEAQ (reference sequence). V was clipped by 3 bases and J by 3 bases, with 5 bases between them. The length of the CDR3 is 12 residues. The CDR3 spells CASSFFDTEAFF. CDR3 bases: TGTGCCAGCAGCTTTTTCGACACTGAAGCTTTCTTT.

Only a few counts were recorded for this clonotype. The chain employs TRBV28 and TRBJ1-2; no reliable D call. The CDR3 extends over 16 amino acids. Germline CDR1 and CDR2: MDHEN and SYDVKM. The ends were cut back, 4 bases at V and 1 base at J, with 16 bases in the middle. For the CDR3, the DNA is TGTGCCAGCAGTTCCAACCAGCTGGTGGTTAACTATGGCTACACCTTC. This translates into CASSSNQLVVNYGYTF.

This clonotype was seen repeatedly, ten times or more. The chain carries TRBV20-1 and TRBJ2-1, with 12 bases matching TRBD2. The CDR3 covers 16 residues. V shed 4 bases, J shed 8 bases, and the junction held 12 bases outside the gene matches. Per germline, CDR1 DFQATT and CDR2 SNEGSKA (reference sequence). CDR3 nucleotide sequence: TGCAGTGCTAATAATCTGGGACTAGCGGGTTATGATGAGCAGTTCTTC. It encodes CSANNLGLAGYDEQFF.

This clonotype was seen at least ten times. This chain uses TRBV3-1 with TRBJ2-3, with D perhaps given as TRBD1 or TRBD2 (6 bases each). The CDR3 is 15 residues long. The germline V gene encodes CDR1 LGHDT and CDR2 YNNKEL (reference sequence). The V end lost 0 bases, the J end lost 6 bases, and 13 bases lay between the germline ends. CDR3 residues: CASSQDGGGIDTQYF. CDR3 DNA: TGTGCCAGCAGCCAAGACGGGGGCGGGATCGATACGCAGTATTTT.

This clonotype has ten or more counts. The V gene is TRBV20-1, the J gene TRBJ1-2; D is unresolved. Germline CDR1 DFQATT, CDR2 SNEGSKA (reference sequence). The CDR3 totals 14 residues. The V gene lost 3 bases and the J gene lost 0 bases, with 11 bases spanning the gap. CDR3 sequence (DNA): TGCAGTGCTAGTATAGACGCAGCTAACTATGGCTACACCTTC. It codes for CSASIDAANYGYTF.

The genes are TRBV19 and TRBJ2-3, with D possibly TRBD2 on 6 matching bases. CDR1 is LNHDA, CDR2 SQIVND, per germline (reference sequence). Trimming took 7 bases from V and 0 from J, leaving 14 bases between them. The CDR3 runs to 15 residues. The CDR3 DNA reads TGTGCCAGTACCGAACTCGGGACTAGCACAGATACGCAGTATTTT. This sequence encodes CASTELGTSTDTQYF.

This clonotype has only a few counts. The chain couples TRBV7-6 to TRBJ2-7, with 7 bases aligning to TRBD1. After removal of 4 bases from V and 9 bases from J, the junction contained 15 bases not matched to a gene. The CDR3 contains 15 residues. Germline assignment: CDR1 SGHVS and CDR2 FNYEAQ. DNA of the CDR3: TGTGCCAGCAGCTCACTAGTGACAGGGCTTTTGGGGCAGTACTTC. This sequence encodes CASSSLVTGLLGQYF.

The rearrangement uses TRBV27 and TRBJ1-1, with D unresolved. CDR3 length: 14 residues. Germline-derived CDR1 and CDR2 are MNHEY and SMNVEV (reference sequence). The V gene lost 7 bases and the J gene lost 5 bases, with 17 bases spanning the gap. This chain's CDR3 is CASTSVGSGTEAFF. The CDR3 nucleotides are TGTGCCAGCACCTCCGTTGGGTCTGGTACTGAAGCTTTCTTT.

This clonotype was seen repeatedly, ten times or more. V is TRBV2 and J is TRBJ1-1; no reliable D call. The CDR3 covers 14 residues. Trimming stripped 1 base from V and 0 bases from J, with 6 bases between. Germline loops: CDR1 SNHLY, CDR2 FYNNEI. The CDR3 protein is CASSEEPLNTEAFF. The CDR3 coding sequence is TGTGCCAGCAGTGAAGAACCCCTGAACACTGAAGCTTTCTTT.

The V call is TRBV7-4, the J call TRBJ1-2; TRBD1 might be the D (6 bases). The ends were cut back, 1 base at V and 7 bases at J, with 19 bases in the middle. This CDR3 has 16 amino acids. Germline V gene data show CDR1 as SGHVT and CDR2 as SQSDAQ. The CDR3 loop reads CASSLVSLAGALGYTF. The CDR3, as DNA: TGTGCCAGCAGCTTAGTATCGTTAGCGGGGGCTCTTGGCTACACCTTC.

As for this clonotype: A read error may produce the germline difference seen at one junction end. The chain employs TRBV30 and TRBJ2-7; D ambiguous. The CDR3 runs to 16 residues. Germline lookup yields CDR1 GTSNPN and CDR2 SVGIG (reference sequence). CDR3 DNA sequence: TGTGCCTGGGGTCCCCCGAGGCAGGACCGTTCCTACGAACAGTACTTC. Translation: CAWGPPRQDRSYEQYF.

Regarding this clonotype: Since a much larger clone is just one base distant, this may be a read error. V gene TRBV6-5 combines with J gene TRBJ1-3; D gene ambiguous. Germline values: CDR1 MNHEY, CDR2 SVGAGI. Trimming took off 4 bases at V and 8 bases at J, with 12 bases between the two ends. This CDR3 contains 13 residues. CDR3 coding DNA: TGTGCCAGCAGTTTAGGGTACGGAGACACCATATATTTT. This codes for CASSLGYGDTIYF.

This clonotype was counted ten times or more. V is TRBV6-5 and J is TRBJ2-7; D uncertain. V lost 7 bases, J lost 4 bases, and 11 bases lay in between. CDR3 size: 12 residues. Germline V gene data show CDR1 as MNHEY and CDR2 as SVGAGI. The CDR3 nucleotides are TGTGCCAGCATAGGGCAGGCGTACGAGCAGTACTTC. This encodes CASIGQAYEQYF.

There are many counts of this clonotype. The chain uses TRBV24-1 and TRBJ2-2, with TRBD1 as a possible D gene (5 bases). The length of the CDR3 is 13 residues. V shed 8 bases and J shed 4 bases, with 10 bases lying between them. CDR1 and CDR2 from the germline V gene are KGHDR and SFDVKD. Here the CDR3 reads CATKEGATGELFF. The CDR3 DNA reads as TGTGCCACCAAGGAAGGGGCCACCGGGGAGCTGTTTTTT.

The table lists this clonotype with a few counts. V and J are TRBV4-3 and TRBJ2-7; 10 bases agree with TRBD1. Germline CDR1 LGHNA, CDR2 YSLEER. V lost 0 bases and J lost 0; bases outside the gene matches: 8. The CDR3 covers 18 residues. The CDR3 bases are TGCGCCAGCAGCCAAGATTACACCGGACAGGGGGGCTCCTACGAGCAGTACTTC. This translates into CASSQDYTGQGGSYEQYF.

The rearrangement joins TRBV7-9 to TRBJ2-3, with D unresolved. Between the trimmed V and J ends, which lost 4 bases and 0 bases, there was a span of 20 bases. Germline V gene sequence: CDR1 SEHNR, CDR2 FQNEAQ (reference sequence). The CDR3 extends over 18 amino acids. The CDR3 region is CASSSKSVYQTSTDTQYF. Here the CDR3 DNA reads TGTGCCAGCAGCTCCAAATCAGTATACCAAACTAGCACAGATACGCAGTATTTT.

This clonotype appeared a few times. This chain links TRBV7-6 with TRBJ2-5, with 9 bases matching TRBD2. In germline, CDR1 is SGHVS, CDR2 FNYEAQ. The V gene end was trimmed by 5 bases and the J gene end by 2 bases; junction bases not matched to a gene: 18. The CDR3 covers 19 residues. In DNA form, the CDR3 reads TGTGCCAGCAGCATTCTATCTAGCGGGGCCCTGGGGAGGCAAGAGACCCAGTACTTC. Amino acid sequence: CASSILSSGALGRQETQYF. The variable domain in full, completed from reference TRBV7-6 and TRBJ2-5, reads GAGVSQSPRYKVTKRGQDVALRCDPISGHVSLYWYRQALGQGPEFLTYFNYEAQQDKSGLPNDRFSAERPEGSISTLTIQRTEQRDSAMYRCASSILSSGALGRQETQYFGPGTRLLVL.

This clonotype was counted only a few times. The chain recombines TRBV10-1 with TRBJ2-1, with no clear D. This CDR3 spans 11 amino acids. Germline CDR1 WNHNN, CDR2 SYGVQD (reference sequence). V was pared by 9 bases and J by 6 bases, with 9 bases between. CDR3 nucleotides: TGCGCCAGTGGGCAGTCCAATGAGCAGTTCTTC. Translation: CASGQSNEQFF.

The rearrangement links TRBV4-1 to TRBJ1-2, with D maybe TRBD1 (5 bases). Germline lookup yields CDR1 MGHRA and CDR2 YSYEKL. The CDR3 has 15 residues. The V end lost 4 bases, the J end lost 3 bases, and 15 bases lay between the germline ends. In DNA form, the CDR3 reads TGCGCCAGCAGCCCTAGCGTGGGACTGCACTATGGCTACACCTTC. This encodes CASSPSVGLHYGYTF.